This T cell receptor beta chain was sequenced for a study of blood T cell repertoires in COVID-19. The germline V gene has CDR1 SGHDT and CDR2 YYEEEE. Trimming removed 4 bases from V and 5 bases from J, with 15 bases in between. This CDR3 is built from 14 residues. Clones were read by immunoSEQ multiplex PCR, and TCRdb kept only the in-frame ones, dropping some. Of about 55,000 clones listed, approximately 82% were seen once; the top ten hold 13% to 15%. The rearrangement links TRBV5-6 to TRBJ1-2; tentatively, D is TRBD1 (6 bases). The source of this sequence is a human donor in a cohort sampled during active COVID-19. The specimen was peripheral blood. The CDR3 region has the DNA TGTGCCAGCAGCCCGACCCGGACAGTTTATGGCTACACCTTC. Translated: CASSPTRTVYGYTF.